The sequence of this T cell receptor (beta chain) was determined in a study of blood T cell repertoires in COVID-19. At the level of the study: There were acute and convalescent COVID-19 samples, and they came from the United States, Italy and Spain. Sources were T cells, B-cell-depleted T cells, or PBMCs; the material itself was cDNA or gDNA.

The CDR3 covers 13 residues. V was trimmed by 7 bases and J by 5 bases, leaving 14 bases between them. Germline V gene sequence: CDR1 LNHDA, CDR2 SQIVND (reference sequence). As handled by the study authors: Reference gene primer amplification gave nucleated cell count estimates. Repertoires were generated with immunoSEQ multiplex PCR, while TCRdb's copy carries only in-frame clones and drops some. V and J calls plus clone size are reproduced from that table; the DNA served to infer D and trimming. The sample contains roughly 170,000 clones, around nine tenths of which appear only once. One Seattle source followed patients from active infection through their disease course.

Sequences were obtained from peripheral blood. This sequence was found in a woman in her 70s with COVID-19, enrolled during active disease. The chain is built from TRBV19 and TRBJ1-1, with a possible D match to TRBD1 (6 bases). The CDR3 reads CASNRGGWTEAFF. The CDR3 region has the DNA TGTGCCAGTAATAGAGGGGGTTGGACTGAAGCTTTCTTT.